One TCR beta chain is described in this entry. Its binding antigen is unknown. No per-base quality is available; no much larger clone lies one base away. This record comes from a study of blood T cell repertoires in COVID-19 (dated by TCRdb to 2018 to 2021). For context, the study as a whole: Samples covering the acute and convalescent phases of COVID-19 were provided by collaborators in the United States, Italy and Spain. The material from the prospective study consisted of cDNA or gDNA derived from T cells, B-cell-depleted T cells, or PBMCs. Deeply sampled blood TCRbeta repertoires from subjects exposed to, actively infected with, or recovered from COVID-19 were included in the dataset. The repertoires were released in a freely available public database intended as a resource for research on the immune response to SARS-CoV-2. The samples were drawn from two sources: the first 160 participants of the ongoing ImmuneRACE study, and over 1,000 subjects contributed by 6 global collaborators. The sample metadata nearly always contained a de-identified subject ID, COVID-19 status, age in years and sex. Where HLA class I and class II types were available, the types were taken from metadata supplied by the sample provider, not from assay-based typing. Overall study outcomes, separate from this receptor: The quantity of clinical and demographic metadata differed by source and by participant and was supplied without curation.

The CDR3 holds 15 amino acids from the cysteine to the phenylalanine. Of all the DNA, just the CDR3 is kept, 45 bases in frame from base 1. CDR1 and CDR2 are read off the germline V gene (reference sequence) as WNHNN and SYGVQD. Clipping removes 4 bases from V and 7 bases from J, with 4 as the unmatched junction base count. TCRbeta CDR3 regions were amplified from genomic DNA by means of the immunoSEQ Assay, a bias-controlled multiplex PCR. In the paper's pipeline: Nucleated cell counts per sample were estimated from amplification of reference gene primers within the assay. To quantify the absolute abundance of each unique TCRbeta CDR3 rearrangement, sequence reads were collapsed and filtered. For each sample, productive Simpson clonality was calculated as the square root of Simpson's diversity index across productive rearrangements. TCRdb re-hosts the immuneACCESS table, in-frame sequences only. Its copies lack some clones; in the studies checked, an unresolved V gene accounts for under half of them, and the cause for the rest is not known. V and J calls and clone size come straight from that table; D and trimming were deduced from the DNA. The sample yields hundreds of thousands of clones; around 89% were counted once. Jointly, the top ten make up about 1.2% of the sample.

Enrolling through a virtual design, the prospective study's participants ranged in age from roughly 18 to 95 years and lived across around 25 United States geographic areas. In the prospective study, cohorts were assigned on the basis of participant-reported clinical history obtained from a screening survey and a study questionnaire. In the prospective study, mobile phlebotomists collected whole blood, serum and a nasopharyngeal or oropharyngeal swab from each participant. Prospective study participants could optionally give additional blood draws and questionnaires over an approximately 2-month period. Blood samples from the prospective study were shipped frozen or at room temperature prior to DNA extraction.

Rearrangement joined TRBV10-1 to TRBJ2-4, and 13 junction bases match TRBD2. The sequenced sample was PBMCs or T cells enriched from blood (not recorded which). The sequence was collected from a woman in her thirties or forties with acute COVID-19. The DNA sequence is TGCGCCAGCAGTGCCGGACTAGCGGGAGCTAACATTCAGTACTTC. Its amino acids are CASSAGLAGANIQYF.